A single TCR beta chain is shown here with its context. Antigen unknown. Investigators took 9.5 to 10 milliliters of peripheral blood from every donor. This sample stems from a study of blood T cells in healthy people across ages. The CDR3 length is 14 residues. The V gene's germline CDR1 is SGHRS and CDR2 YFSETQ. Deletions cut 3 bases from V and 8 bases from J, with 14 bases between. A sample-barcoded 5' primer and a J-beta primer mix were used in a second PCR of about 7 to 12 cycles. Unique molecular identifiers of 12 random nucleotides labeled each cDNA. MiXCR, run by TCRdb on the 5' RACE reads, gives a single entry per CDR3 protein. Among 750,000 to 950,000 distinct CDR3 sequences listed, roughly 25% were seen once. General study points: The study could not conclusively compare naive and antigen-experienced cells, given its unsorted PBMCs. Among long-lived donors, naive CD4+ cells were more numerous and diversity higher than in aged donors.

The sample was also linked to a second study, of T cells of mothers and their children.

Sequenced material: blood. The J gene is TRBJ1-4, the V gene TRBV5-1; D is ambiguous. This clonotype was sampled from a boy aged 5-17 years in good health. The CDR3 sequence: CASSSVAAGEKLFF. CDR3 DNA: TGCGCCAGCAGCTCCGTGGCGGCCGGGGAAAAACTGTTTTTT. The full variable domain, rest sourced from reference TRBV5-1 and TRBJ1-4, is KAGVTQTPRYLIKTRGQQVTLSCSPISGHRSVSWYQQTPGQGLQFLFEYFSETQRNKGNFPGRFSGRQFSNSRSEMNVSTLELGDSALYLCASSSVAAGEKLFFGSGTQLSVL.